The clone carrying this T cell receptor (beta chain) came up many times. This sample is part of a study of T cells in Graves' hyperthyroidism and ophthalmopathy. Regions amplified from RNA transcripts were the TCR beta CDR3 regions. The primer set for the first-round RT-PCR of the TCR CDR3 was HTBI. TCRdb reprocessed the multiplex PCR reads via MiXCR and lists one record per CDR3 protein. Of around 560,000 distinct CDR3 sequences in the sample, 15% to 20% are singletons; the top ten hold roughly 18%. The CDR3 totals 13 residues. Unmatched junction bases numbered 2, after V lost 2 bases and J lost 3 bases. Germline V gene lookup returns CDR1 SGHDT and CDR2 YYEEEE.

The sequence was collected from a woman under 30 with Graves' hyperthyroidism. The V gene is TRBV5-6, the J gene TRBJ2-7; 7 nucleotides align to TRBD1. The sequenced sample was blood. CDR3 nucleotide sequence: TGTGCCAGCAGCTTCGGGACAGACTACGAGCAGTACTTC. It specifies CASSFGTDYEQYF.